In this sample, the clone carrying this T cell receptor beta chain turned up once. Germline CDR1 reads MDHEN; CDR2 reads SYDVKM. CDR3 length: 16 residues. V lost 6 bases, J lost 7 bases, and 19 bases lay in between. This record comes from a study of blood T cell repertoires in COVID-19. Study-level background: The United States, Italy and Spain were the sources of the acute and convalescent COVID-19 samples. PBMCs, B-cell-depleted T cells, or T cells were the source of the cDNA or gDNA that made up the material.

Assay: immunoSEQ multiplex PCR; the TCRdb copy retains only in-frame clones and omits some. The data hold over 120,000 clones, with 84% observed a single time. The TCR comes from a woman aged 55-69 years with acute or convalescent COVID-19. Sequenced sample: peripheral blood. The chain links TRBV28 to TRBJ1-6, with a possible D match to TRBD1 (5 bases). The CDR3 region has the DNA TGTGCCAGCAGCTCCCGAGGAGGGGCGAGAAATTCACCCCTCCACTTT. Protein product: CASSSRGGARNSPLHF. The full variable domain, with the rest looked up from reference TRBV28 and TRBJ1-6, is DVKVTQSSRYLVKRTGEKVFLECVQDMDHENMFWYRQDPGLGLRLIYFSYDVKMKEKGDIPEGYSVSREKKERFSLILESASTNQTSMYLCASSSRGGARNSPLHFGNGTRLTVT.